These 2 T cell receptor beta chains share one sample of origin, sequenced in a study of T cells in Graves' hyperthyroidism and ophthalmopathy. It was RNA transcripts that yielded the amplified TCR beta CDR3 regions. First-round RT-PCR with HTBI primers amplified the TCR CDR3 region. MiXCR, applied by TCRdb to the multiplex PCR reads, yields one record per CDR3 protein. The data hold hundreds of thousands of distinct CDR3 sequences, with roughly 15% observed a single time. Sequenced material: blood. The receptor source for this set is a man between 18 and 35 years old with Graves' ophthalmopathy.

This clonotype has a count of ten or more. Here the CDR3 reads CASSQDPGLPNEQFF. The DNA of the CDR3 is TGTGCCAGCAGCCAAGACCCGGGACTACCAAATGAGCAGTTCTTC. This chain joins TRBV3-1 and TRBJ2-1, with TRBD2 matching 7 bases. This CDR3 is built from 15 residues. Germline CDR1 LGHDT, CDR2 YNNKEL (reference sequence). The trim removed 0 bases at V and 7 bases at J, leaving 6 bases unmatched.

CDR3 in amino acids: CASSLEGGSGDTQYF. CDR3 nucleotide sequence: TGTGCCAGCAGCTTAGAAGGCGGGAGTGGAGATACGCAGTATTTT. The J gene is TRBJ2-3, the V gene TRBV11-3, with 7 nucleotides matching TRBD2. The CDR3 loop spans 15 amino acids. Trimming removed 0 bases from V and 5 bases from J; junction bases left unmatched: 5. Germline values: CDR1 SGHNT, CDR2 YENEEA.